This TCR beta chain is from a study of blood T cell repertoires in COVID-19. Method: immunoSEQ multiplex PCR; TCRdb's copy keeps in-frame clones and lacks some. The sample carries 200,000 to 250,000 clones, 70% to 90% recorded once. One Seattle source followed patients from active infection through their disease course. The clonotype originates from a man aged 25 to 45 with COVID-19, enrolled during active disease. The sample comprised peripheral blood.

The CDR3 spells CASSLEGQGTDTQYF. The CDR3 bases are TGTGCCAGCAGCTTAGAGGGACAGGGTACAGATACGCAGTATTTT. This sequence joins TRBV11-1 and TRBJ2-3; 9 bases are a match to TRBD1. The germline V gene encodes CDR1 SGHAT and CDR2 FQDESV (reference sequence). V dropped 1 base and J dropped 3; count of bases not matched to a gene: 2. CDR3 length: 15 residues.